One and the same sample provided the 24 T cell receptor beta chains below, sequenced in a study of a mutant IDH1 vaccine in newly diagnosed glioma. Some clones are missing from TCRdb's copy, which holds only in-frame ones; the method was immunoSEQ multiplex PCR. The sample has around 100,000 clones, roughly 80% seen once. Time point described: baseline, week 1 (first vaccination visit). Treatment of the sample: pre-vaccination baseline after standard-of-care therapy. Source: PBMCs, taken from a glioma patient treated with radiotherapy, temozolomide or both. All receptors come from a man between 40 and 49 years old with glioma. Some clones in this sample may be carry-over from other donors' samples.

This chain links TRBV6-1 with TRBJ1-5; D is unresolved. V was shortened by 2 bases and J by 1 base, with 9 bases between the two germline ends. The CDR3 is 15 amino acids. Germline V gene data show CDR1 as MNHNS and CDR2 as SASEGT. The CDR3 region is CASSERRESNQPQHF. The CDR3 DNA reads as TGTGCCAGCAGTGAAAGGCGGGAGAGCAATCAGCCCCAGCATTTT.

The rearrangement links TRBV25-1 to TRBJ2-1, with TRBD1 matching 9 bases. Germline V gives CDR1 MGHDK, CDR2 SYGVNS. The trim removed 1 base at V and 10 bases at J, leaving 11 bases unmatched. The CDR3 length is 16 residues. Written as DNA, the CDR3 is TGTGCCAGCAGTGAATCCCCCGGGACAGGGTGGTACGAGCAGTTCTTC. Translating gives CASSESPGTGWYEQFF.

The chain carries TRBV7-9 and TRBJ2-2; D could derive from TRBD1 or TRBD2 (5 bases each). Per germline, CDR1 SEHNR and CDR2 FQNEAQ (reference sequence). This CDR3 has 15 residues. V was pared by 5 bases and J by 7 bases, with 17 bases between. CDR3 bases: TGTGCCAGCAGCCCTCGGACGGGGCCCGGCGGGGAGCTGTTTTTT. Translation: CASSPRTGPGGELFF.

The genes are TRBV5-6 and TRBJ2-2; perhaps D is TRBD1 or TRBD2 (5 bases each). The V end lost 0 bases, the J end lost 4 bases, and 13 bases lay between the germline ends. The V gene's germline CDR1 is SGHDT and CDR2 YYEEEE. The CDR3 is 16 amino acids. In DNA, the CDR3 is TGTGCCAGCAGCTTGGTGGGGGAAGGGAGCACCGGGGAGCTGTTTTTT. Translation gives CASSLVGEGSTGELFF.

The gene calls are TRBV5-1 and TRBJ1-3, with unresolved D. The V end was cut by 5 bases, the J end by 0 bases, with 6 bases between. This CDR3 is 13 amino acids long. The germline gives CDR1 SGHRS, CDR2 YFSETQ. CDR3 residues: CASRRLSGNTIYF. The CDR3 nucleotides are TGCGCCAGCAGGCGGCTCTCTGGAAACACCATATATTTT.

The rearrangement links TRBV18 to TRBJ2-1, with a tentative D call TRBD1 (5 bases). This CDR3 spans 13 amino acids. Per germline, CDR1 KGHSH and CDR2 LQKENI. Trimming shortened V by 3 bases and J by 7 bases, and 10 bases separated the two germline ends. CDR3 in DNA: TGTGCCAGCTCACCTTCCAGGGATAATGAGCAGTTCTTC. It codes for CASSPSRDNEQFF.

This clone was found once. The V gene is TRBV5-1, the J gene TRBJ2-2, with 8 bases that match TRBD2. Looked up from germline, CDR1 is SGHRS and CDR2 is YFSETQ. The CDR3 sequence is 15 residues long. V trimming: 2 bases; J trimming: 4 bases; junction bases outside the gene matches: 4. The CDR3 is CASSFNAGGTGELFF. The DNA of the CDR3 is TGCGCCAGCAGCTTTAATGCGGGGGGCACCGGGGAGCTGTTTTTT. The full variable domain, rest sourced from reference TRBV5-1 and TRBJ2-2, is KAGVTQTPRYLIKTRGQQVTLSCSPISGHRSVSWYQQTPGQGLQFLFEYFSETQRNKGNFPGRFSGRQFSNSRSEMNVSTLELGDSALYLCASSFNAGGTGELFFGEGSRLTVL.

The V and J genes are TRBV27 and TRBJ2-2, with a tentative D call TRBD1 (6 bases). V shed 6 bases and J shed 7 bases, with 9 bases lying between them. The CDR3 contains 12 residues. Per the germline V gene, CDR1 is MNHEY and CDR2 is SMNVEV (reference sequence). Here the CDR3 reads CASSTGHGELFF. The DNA of the CDR3 is TGTGCCAGCAGCACAGGGCACGGGGAGCTGTTTTTT.

The V gene is TRBV5-1, the J gene TRBJ2-7; D is undetermined. The CDR3 spans 12 residues. CDR1 and CDR2 (germline): SGHRS, YFSETQ. V lost 0 bases to trimming and J lost 5 bases, with 6 bases between them. The CDR3 reads CASSLDRNEQYF. CDR3 sequence (DNA): TGCGCCAGCAGCTTGGACCGTAACGAGCAGTACTTC.

The gene calls are TRBV6-1 and TRBJ2-5, with a possible D match to TRBD2 (6 bases). CDR1 is MNHNS, CDR2 SASEGT, per germline. This CDR3 comprises 15 residues. Trimming stripped 4 bases from V and 5 bases from J, with 17 bases between. CDR3 nucleotide sequence: TGTGCCAGCAGTGCCCCGGGACTGGAGGAGGAGACCCAGTACTTC. Protein: CASSAPGLEEETQYF.

CDR3 in DNA: TGTGCCAGCCAGACCTCAGGGGCTGCTAACTATGGCTACACCTTC. It translates to CASQTSGAANYGYTF. V gene TRBV6-1 combines with J gene TRBJ1-2, with D perhaps matching TRBD1 (6 bases). The CDR3 has 15 residues. Trimming shortened V by 8 bases and J by 0 bases, and 16 bases separated the two germline ends. Germline CDR1 and CDR2: MNHNS and SASEGT.

V and J are TRBV5-4 and TRBJ2-1; possibly TRBD2 for D (5 bases). This CDR3 is built from 17 residues. V was clipped by 0 bases and J by 0 bases, with 13 bases between them. Looked up from germline, CDR1 is SGHNT and CDR2 is YYREEE (reference sequence). In nucleotides, the CDR3 is TGTGCCAGCAGCTTGGGCTCTAGCTTGAGCTCCTACAATGAGCAGTTCTTC. This encodes CASSLGSSLSSYNEQFF.

CDR3 sequence: CASSLDRDGRSYEQYF. The CDR3, as DNA: TGCGCCAGCAGCTTGGACCGGGACGGCCGATCCTACGAGCAGTACTTC. This chain joins TRBV5-1 and TRBJ2-7; D is perhaps TRBD1 or TRBD2 (5 bases each). V shed 0 bases and J shed 1 base, with 14 bases lying between them. Germline CDR1 reads SGHRS; CDR2 reads YFSETQ. This CDR3 spans 16 amino acids.

The chain couples TRBV4-1 to TRBJ1-2; tentative D call: TRBD1 (6 bases). The V end was cut by 1 base, the J end by 2 bases, with 11 bases between. From germline, CDR1 is MGHRA and CDR2 YSYEKL. The CDR3 length is 15 residues. CDR3 coding DNA: TGCGCCAGCAGCCAAGGGACAGCGACGAACTATGGCTACACCTTC. Translating it yields CASSQGTATNYGYTF.

The rearrangement uses TRBV25-1 and TRBJ2-4; D is perhaps TRBD1 or TRBD2 (5 bases each). The length of the CDR3 is 15 residues. In germline, CDR1 is MGHDK, CDR2 SYGVNS. Trimming took off 0 bases at V and 4 bases at J, with 10 bases between the two ends. CDR3 loop: CASSEYTGRKNIQYF. The CDR3, as DNA: TGTGCCAGCAGTGAATATACGGGGCGTAAAAACATTCAGTACTTC.

The chain links TRBV10-1 to TRBJ2-7; 9 nucleotides align to TRBD1. This CDR3 region has 14 residues. The trim removed 6 bases at V and 4 bases at J, leaving 7 bases unmatched. The germline CDR1 and CDR2 sequences are WNHNN and SYGVQD (reference sequence). The CDR3 sequence is CASSPGTGLYEQYF. The CDR3 nucleotides read TGCGCCAGCAGCCCCGGGACAGGGCTTTACGAGCAGTACTTC.

This chain joins TRBV25-1 and TRBJ1-1, with TRBD1 as a possible D gene (6 bases). This CDR3 spans 16 amino acids. Trimming left V 3 bases short and J 4 bases short, with 18 bases between. Germline V gene data show CDR1 as MGHDK and CDR2 as SYGVNS. CDR3 coding DNA: TGTGCCAGCAGTGATGAAGGGAGGGGGTTGGGCACTGAAGCTTTCTTT. Its translation: CASSDEGRGLGTEAFF.

The chain combines TRBV25-1 with TRBJ2-3; D assignment may be TRBD1 or TRBD2 (6 bases each). The CDR3 totals 16 residues. Germline V gene lookup returns CDR1 MGHDK and CDR2 SYGVNS. V was trimmed by 0 bases and J by 4 bases, leaving 14 bases between them. In DNA, the CDR3 is TGTGCCAGCAGTGAATATAATTCGGGGGCAGCAGATACGCAGTATTTT. It specifies CASSEYNSGAADTQYF. The entire variable domain, with the rest obtained from reference TRBV25-1 and TRBJ2-3, is as follows: EADIYQTPRYLVIGTGKKITLECSQTMGHDKMYWYQQDPGMELHLIHYSYGVNSTEKGDLSSESTVSRIRTEHFPLTLESARPSHTSQYLCASSEYNSGAADTQYFGPGTRLTVL.

The V and J genes are TRBV19 and TRBJ2-2; D might be TRBD1 (6 bases). The CDR3 extends over 15 amino acids. Looked up from germline, CDR1 is LNHDA and CDR2 is SQIVND (reference sequence). Trimming left V 4 bases short and J 6 bases short, with 15 bases between. The CDR3 sequence: CASSTPTRGSGELFF. The CDR3 nucleotides read TGTGCCAGTAGTACCCCCACTAGGGGGTCCGGGGAGCTGTTTTTT.

V is TRBV6-5 and J is TRBJ1-1; 9 bases align to TRBD1. The germline V gene encodes CDR1 MNHEY and CDR2 SVGAGI. V was pared by 6 bases and J by 3 bases, with 5 bases of the junction left unmatched. This CDR3 is 14 amino acids long. The CDR3 nucleotides are TGTGCCAGCAGCGGACAGGGGTGGGACACTGAAGCTTTCTTT. It specifies CASSGQGWDTEAFF.

This clone was seen just once. This chain links TRBV7-8 with TRBJ1-2; tentatively, D is TRBD1 (6 bases). V lost 1 base and J 4 bases, leaving 10 bases between the germline ends. The CDR3 length is 14 residues. CDR1 SGHVS and CDR2 FQNEAQ come from the germline V gene. CDR3 amino acids: CASSLVQGSYGYTF. The DNA of the CDR3 is TGTGCCAGCAGCTTAGTACAGGGATCCTATGGCTACACCTTC.

The chain carries TRBV7-2 and TRBJ1-1; D gene unclear. The germline CDR1 and CDR2 sequences are SGHTA and FQGNSA. This CDR3 region has 13 residues. Deletions cut 1 base from V and 5 bases from J, with 8 bases between. This CDR3 reads CASSLGVGTEAFF. CDR3 in DNA: TGTGCCAGCAGCTTAGGGGTAGGGACTGAAGCTTTCTTT.

The chain has TRBV5-1 and TRBJ2-7; 9 bases match TRBD1. V gave up 3 bases and J gave up 0 bases; unmatched junction bases: 7. Germline CDR1 SGHRS, CDR2 YFSETQ. CDR3 length equals 16 residues. In nucleotides, the CDR3 is TGCGCCAGCAGCTCCGGGGACAGGGCCCTCTCCTACGAGCAGTACTTC. Translating it yields CASSSGDRALSYEQYF.

The CDR3 region is CASSQEGGRNDLEKLFF. CDR3 nucleotide sequence: TGCGCCAGCAGCCAAGAAGGCGGACGTAATGATCTAGAAAAACTGTTTTTT. V and J are TRBV4-1 and TRBJ1-4, with D unclear. The germline CDR1 and CDR2 sequences are MGHRA and YSYEKL. Trimming took 0 bases from V and 8 from J, leaving 19 bases between them. The CDR3 has 17 residues.